This T cell receptor beta chain was retrieved from a study of blood T cell repertoires in COVID-19 (dated by TCRdb to the early 2020s). With respect to the entire study: Samples covering the acute and convalescent phases of COVID-19 were provided by collaborators in the United States, Italy and Spain. The samples were drawn from the first 160 participants of the ongoing ImmuneRACE study and from some 1,300 subjects provided by 6 global collaborators. Where available, HLA class I and class II types were obtained from metadata supplied by the sample provider rather than from assay-based typing. Subjects who had been exposed to COVID-19, were actively infected with it, or had recovered from it provided the deeply sampled blood TCRbeta repertoires that made up the dataset. The prospective study material was composed of cDNA or gDNA derived from T cells, B-cell-depleted T cells, or PBMCs. A freely available public database, intended as a resource for researchers studying the immune response to SARS-CoV-2, is where the repertoires were released. A de-identified subject ID, COVID-19 status, age in years and sex were almost always included in the sample metadata.

TCRbeta CDR3 regions were amplified from genomic DNA using the immunoSEQ Assay, a bias-controlled multiplex PCR. As for the original processing: Nucleated cell counts per sample were estimated from amplification of reference gene primers within the assay. To quantify the absolute abundance of each unique TCRbeta CDR3 rearrangement, sequence reads were collapsed and filtered. For each sample, productive Simpson clonality was calculated by taking the square root of Simpson's diversity index across productive rearrangements. The clones in this table, taken by TCRdb from immuneACCESS, are in-frame only. Not every clone is retained; where verified, under half of the shortfall comes from an unresolved V gene, and the cause of the rest is unknown. V and J calls and clone size are given by that table; D and trimming were obtained from the DNA. For this sample there are 110,000 or so clones; roughly 80% appear just once. Jointly, the top ten make up 1.5% to 1.8% of the sample.

This clone was counted between two and nine times. The antigen this receptor binds is unknown. No per-base quality is available; no much larger clone lies one base away. Each collaborating institution followed its own protocols to collect whole blood in K2EDTA tubes. For TCRbeta analysis, collaborators shipped samples as frozen whole blood, isolated PBMCs, or DNA extracted from either of those sample types. Here is what the overall study found, with its caveats: Clinical and demographic metadata were provided uncurated, with the amount varying by source and participant.

Trimming at the junction amounts to 4 bases on V and 0 bases on J, and the germline ends lie 13 bases apart. CDR1 and CDR2, per the germline V gene, are SGHTA and FQGTGA. There are 15 amino acids in the CDR3, from cysteine to phenylalanine inclusive. Only the CDR3 portion is preserved as DNA: 45 bases, with reading frame beginning at the first base. What was sequenced was peripheral blood. The sequence derives from a man aged 50-60 years with acute or convalescent COVID-19. The chain joins TRBV7-3 to TRBJ2-7; the D gene cannot be named for sure. Here is the DNA: TGTGCCAGCAGCTACCGCAGGCAATACTCCTACGAGCAGTACTTC. Translated, it reads CASSYRRQYSYEQYF.